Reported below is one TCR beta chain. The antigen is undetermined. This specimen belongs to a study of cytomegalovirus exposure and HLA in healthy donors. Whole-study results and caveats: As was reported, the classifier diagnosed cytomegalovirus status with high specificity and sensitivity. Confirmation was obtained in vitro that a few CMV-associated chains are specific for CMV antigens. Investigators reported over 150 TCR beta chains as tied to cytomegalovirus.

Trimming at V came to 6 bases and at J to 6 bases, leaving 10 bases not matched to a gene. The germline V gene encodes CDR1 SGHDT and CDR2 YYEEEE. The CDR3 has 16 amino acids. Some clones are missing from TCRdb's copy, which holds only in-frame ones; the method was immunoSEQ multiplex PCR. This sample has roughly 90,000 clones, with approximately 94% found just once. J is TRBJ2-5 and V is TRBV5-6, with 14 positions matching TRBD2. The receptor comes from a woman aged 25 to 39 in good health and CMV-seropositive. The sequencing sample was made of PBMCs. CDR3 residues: CASTEGLAGVLKTQYF. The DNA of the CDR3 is TGTGCCAGCACCGAGGGACTAGCGGGAGTTCTTAAGACCCAGTACTTC.